This TCR beta chain was captured in a study of T-cell reconstitution after alpha-beta-depleted transplantation in children. Unique molecular identifiers were used to barcode this TCRbeta library. TCRdb re-analysed the PCR reads in MiXCR, keeping a single row per CDR3 protein. Altogether 65,000 to 70,000 distinct CDR3 sequences are present, around 4.7% being singletons, with the ten largest covering about 20%. V shed 4 bases and J 2 bases; nucleotides not matched to a gene: 6. Germline V gene data show CDR1 as SGHNT and CDR2 as YYREEE (reference sequence). This CDR3 has 15 amino acids. The chain carries TRBV5-4 and TRBJ2-3; 8 nucleotides line up with TRBD1. This clonotype was obtained from a boy less than two years old who had a stem cell transplant for acute myeloid leukemia, so the T cells may come from the graft donor. The material was PBMCs, mostly from graft donor cells, obtained 180 days after TCRalphabeta/CD19-depleted stem cell transplant. The CDR3: CASSPDRGYTDTQYF. The DNA for the CDR3 is TGTGCCAGCAGCCCCGACAGGGGTTACACAGATACGCAGTATTTT.